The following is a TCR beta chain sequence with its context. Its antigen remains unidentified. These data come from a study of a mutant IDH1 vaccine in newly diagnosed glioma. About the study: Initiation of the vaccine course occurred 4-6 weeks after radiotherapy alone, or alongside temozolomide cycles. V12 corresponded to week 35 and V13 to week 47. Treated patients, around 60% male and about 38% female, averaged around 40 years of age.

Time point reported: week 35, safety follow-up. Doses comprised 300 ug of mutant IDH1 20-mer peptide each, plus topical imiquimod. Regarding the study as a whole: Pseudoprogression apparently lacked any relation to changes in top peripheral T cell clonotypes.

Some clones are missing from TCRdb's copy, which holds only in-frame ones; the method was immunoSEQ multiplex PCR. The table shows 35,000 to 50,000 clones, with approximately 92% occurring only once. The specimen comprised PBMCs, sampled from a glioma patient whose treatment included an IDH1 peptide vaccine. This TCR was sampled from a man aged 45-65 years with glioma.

The CDR3: CAISQGGRGPLNTEAFF. In DNA form, the CDR3 reads TGTGCCATCAGCCAGGGCGGCAGGGGGCCCCTGAACACTGAAGCTTTCTTT. The chain couples TRBV10-3 to TRBJ1-1; the match to TRBD1 covers 8 bases. The CDR3 has 17 amino acids. Germline lookup yields CDR1 ENHRY and CDR2 SYGVKD. V shed 6 bases and J 0 bases; nucleotides not matched to a gene: 12.